This T cell receptor (beta chain) derives from a study of T-cell memory formation after mild COVID-19. The study's findings and limits: Some clones that responded turned up in pre-infection memory, which suggests that cross-reactive memory joined in.

This clonotype turned up a few times. Antigen: not known. CDR1 and CDR2 (germline): LGHNA, YNFKEQ. This CDR3 has 16 amino acids. Trimming removed 0 bases from V and 0 bases from J, with 11 bases in between. 5'RACE with constant-segment primers yielded barcoded, UMI-tagged TCR alpha and TCR beta cDNA libraries. MiXCR, run by TCRdb on the 5' RACE reads, gives a single entry per CDR3 protein. The sample has tens of thousands of distinct CDR3 sequences, 15% to 20% seen once. The sample was PBMCs or a T cell subset sorted from them (not recorded which). The origin of this receptor is an adult woman who had mild COVID-19 (a few samples of this study predate the infection). Cell type and time point are not known. The chain employs TRBV4-2 and TRBJ1-2; D gene unclear. The CDR3 DNA follows: TGTGCCAGCAGCCAAGATCGGTTAGCAACTAACTATGGCTACACCTTC. Encoded protein: CASSQDRLATNYGYTF.